The entry below gives a single T cell receptor (beta chain) sequence along with its context. Its cognate antigen has yet to be identified. No base-level quality is on record; no much larger clone is a single base apart. This record belongs to a study of blood T cell repertoires in COVID-19 (dated by TCRdb to the early 2020s). Looking at the study overall: Samples from collaborators originated in the United States, Italy and Spain and spanned both the acute and convalescent phases of COVID-19. The material from the prospective study consisted of cDNA or gDNA derived from T cells, B-cell-depleted T cells, or PBMCs. Deeply sampled blood TCRbeta repertoires from subjects exposed to, actively infected with, or recovered from COVID-19 were included in the dataset. The repertoires were made available in a free public database intended to serve as a resource for research on the immune response to SARS-CoV-2. The samples were drawn from the first 160 participants of the ongoing ImmuneRACE study and from some 1,300 subjects provided by 6 global collaborators. Sample metadata almost always included a de-identified subject ID, COVID-19 status, age in years and sex. Where HLA class I and class II types were available, the types were taken from metadata supplied by the sample provider, not from assay-based typing. Beyond this particular receptor, the publication reports: The quantity of clinical and demographic metadata differed by source and by participant and was supplied without curation.

TCRbeta CDR3 regions were amplified from genomic DNA by means of the immunoSEQ Assay, a bias-controlled multiplex PCR. Turning to the authors' computational methods: The number of nucleated cells in each sample was estimated from the amplification of reference gene primers within the assay. To quantify the absolute abundance of each unique TCRbeta CDR3 rearrangement, sequence reads were collapsed and filtered. For each sample, productive Simpson clonality was calculated as the square root of Simpson's diversity index over productive rearrangements. TCRdb retrieved this table from immuneACCESS and kept in-frame rearrangements only. Not all clones are present; in checked studies, unresolved V genes account for under half, and no reason is known for the remainder. The DNA gave D and trimming, while V, J and clone size come from that table. The sample includes roughly 400,000 clones, with roughly nine tenths observed a single time. About 0.86% of the sample lies in the top ten.

The germline V gene encodes CDR1 SGDLS and CDR2 YYNGEE. The CDR3 runs 14 amino acids, cysteine and phenylalanine included. Only the CDR3 portion is preserved as DNA: 42 bases, with reading frame beginning at the first base. In the prospective study, participants were about 18 to 90 years old, resided in 24 geographic areas of the United States, and were enrolled through a virtual design. In the prospective study, cohorts were assigned on the basis of participant-reported clinical history obtained from a screening survey and a study questionnaire. A participant counted as exposed if, within 2 weeks of entering the study, that participant had been in contact with someone who had a PCR-confirmed or clinician-diagnosed COVID-19 case. In the prospective study, mobile phlebotomists collected whole blood, serum and a nasopharyngeal or oropharyngeal swab from each participant. Participants in the prospective study had the option to provide additional blood draws and questionnaires over a roughly two-month period. Prospective study blood samples were shipped either frozen or at room temperature before DNA extraction.

The receptor was isolated from a woman in her thirties or forties who had been exposed to COVID-19. Recombination connected TRBV9 to TRBJ2-2; the D gene is perhaps TRBD1, from 5 matching bases. The sequencing sample was made of PBMCs or T cells enriched from blood (not recorded which). CDR3 sequence: CASSIQGTTGELFF. The nucleotides are TGTGCGAGCTCAATCCAGGGAACCACCGGGGAGCTGTTTTTT.